This T cell receptor (beta chain) originates from a study of T cells in Graves' hyperthyroidism and ophthalmopathy. Amplification of TCR beta CDR3 regions used RNA as the template. Using the HTBI primer set, a first-round RT-PCR was run on the TCR CDR3. MiXCR was run by TCRdb on the multiplex PCR reads, yielding one entry per CDR3 protein. The sample contains about 460,000 distinct CDR3 sequences, around a fifth of which appear only once. This clonotype was seen ten or more times. The sample taken for sequencing was blood. The source of this sequence is a woman aged 70-85 years with Graves' ophthalmopathy.

The CDR3 spells CATSRGLDGEETQYF. DNA of the CDR3: TGTGCCACCAGCAGAGGGTTGGACGGGGAAGAGACCCAGTACTTC. The chain links TRBV15 to TRBJ2-5; a possible D gene is TRBD2 (5 bases). Deletions cut 1 base from V and 3 bases from J, with 12 bases between. The CDR3 is 15 residues long. Germline V gene lookup returns CDR1 LNHNV and CDR2 YYDKDF (reference sequence).